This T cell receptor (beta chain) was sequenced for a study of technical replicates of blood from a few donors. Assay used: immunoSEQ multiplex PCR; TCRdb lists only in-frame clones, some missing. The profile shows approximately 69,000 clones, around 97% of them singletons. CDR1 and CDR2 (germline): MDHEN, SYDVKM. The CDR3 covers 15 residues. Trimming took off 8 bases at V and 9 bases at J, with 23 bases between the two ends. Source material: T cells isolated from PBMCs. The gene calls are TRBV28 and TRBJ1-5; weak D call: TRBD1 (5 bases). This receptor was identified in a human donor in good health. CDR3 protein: CASGQDSALGWPQHF. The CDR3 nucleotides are TGTGCCAGCGGCCAAGACAGTGCCTTAGGGTGGCCCCAGCATTTT.